One T cell receptor (beta chain) is described in this entry. The data are from a study of T cells in women clearing cervical HPV infection. The protocol was immunoSEQ multiplex PCR, while the TCRdb copy is restricted to in-frame clones and leaves out a portion. The sample's table shows about 26,000 clones. Sequences were obtained from blood buffy coat. The sequence was obtained from a woman between 18 and 75 years old with a cervical HPV16 infection that either progressed to CIN3+ or cleared (not recorded which).

CDR3 loop: CASSQERGDTQYF. The CDR3 DNA, read in part, is TGTGCCAGCAGCCAAGAAAGAGGTGATACG. The chain joins TRBV4-2 to TRBJ2-3; D gene ambiguous. Sequencing ends 3 residues short of the CDR3 end; the germline J gene provides the rest. Germline assignment: CDR1 LGHNA and CDR2 YNFKEQ. The CDR3 has 13 residues. V lost 0 bases and J lost 6, with 7 bases in between.